Listed below are T cell receptor beta chains from one sample, sequenced in a study of neurological immune-mediated disorders. Each CDR3 protein is one row after TCRdb ran MiXCR on the 5' RACE reads. Among 80,000 to 85,000 distinct CDR3 sequences listed, 2.5% to 3% were seen once. Sequences were obtained from PBMCs. These receptors were taken from a woman aged 25-40 years with multiple sclerosis. CDR3s include the opening cysteine and the closing phenylalanine or tryptophan. The D gene is left open where the match is weak. Where a row states a size, it is once, few, many or the class of an expanded clone; other rows omit it.

CDR3 protein: CSARVPAGATFF; CDR3 DNA: TGCAGTGCTAGAGTCCCCGCGGGGGCCACTTTCTTT; D gene: .; V gene: TRBV20-1; J gene: TRBJ1-1; clone size: many
CDR3 protein: CASYGTGFRSDTQYF; CDR3 DNA: TGTGCCAGCTACGGGACAGGGTTCCGATCAGATACGCAGTATTTT; D gene: TRBD1; V gene: TRBV18; J gene: TRBJ2-3; clone size: many
CDR3 protein: CASSFGGVNTEAFF; CDR3 DNA: TGCGCCAGCAGCTTTGGGGGGGTGAACACTGAAGCTTTCTTT; D gene: .; V gene: TRBV5-1; J gene: TRBJ1-1; clone size: many
CDR3 protein: CASSQELGGVGYNEQFF; CDR3 DNA: TGCGCCAGCAGCCAAGAATTAGGGGGAGTGGGTTACAATGAGCAGTTCTTC; D gene: .; V gene: TRBV4-3; J gene: TRBJ2-1; clone size: many
CDR3 protein: CASSKTTSYEQYF; CDR3 DNA: TGTGCCAGCAGCAAAACCACTAGCTACGAGCAGTACTTC; D gene: .; V gene: TRBV7-2; J gene: TRBJ2-7; clone size: many
CDR3 protein: CASSLASGSQETQYF; CDR3 DNA: TGCGCCAGCAGCTTGGCTAGCGGGAGTCAAGAGACCCAGTACTTC; D gene: TRBD2; V gene: TRBV5-1; J gene: TRBJ2-5; clone size: many
CDR3 protein: CAISELSTSTDTQYF; CDR3 DNA: TGTGCCATCAGTGAACTCTCGACCAGCACAGATACGCAGTATTTT; D gene: .; V gene: TRBV10-3; J gene: TRBJ2-3; clone size: many
CDR3 protein: CASSLVSGSGNEQFF; CDR3 DNA: TGCGCCAGCAGCTTGGTTAGCGGGAGCGGCAATGAGCAGTTCTTC; D gene: TRBD2; V gene: TRBV5-1; J gene: TRBJ2-1; clone size: many
CDR3 protein: CASSLDAAGELFF; CDR3 DNA: TGTGCCAGCAGCTTAGATGCAGCCGGGGAGCTGTTTTTT; D gene: .; V gene: TRBV7-2; J gene: TRBJ2-2; clone size: few
CDR3 protein: CASSSPMGTGELFF; CDR3 DNA: TGTGCCAGCAGCTCCCCTATGGGTACCGGGGAGCTGTTTTTT; D gene: .; V gene: TRBV7-8; J gene: TRBJ2-2; clone size: .
CDR3 protein: CASSAADREAQETQYF; CDR3 DNA: TGCGCCAGCAGCGCCGCGGACAGGGAGGCGCAAGAGACCCAGTACTTC; D gene: TRBD1; V gene: TRBV5-1; J gene: TRBJ2-5; clone size: many
CDR3 protein: CSARTGAYNTEAFF; CDR3 DNA: TGCAGTGCTAGGACAGGGGCCTACAACACTGAAGCTTTCTTT; D gene: TRBD1; V gene: TRBV20-1; J gene: TRBJ1-1; clone size: many
CDR3 protein: CASSPRLGGRGVGELFF; CDR3 DNA: TGTGCCAGCAGCCCCAGGTTGGGCGGGAGAGGGGTCGGGGAGCTGTTTTTT; D gene: TRBD2; V gene: TRBV27; J gene: TRBJ2-2; clone size: .
CDR3 protein: CSARGPATGELFF; CDR3 DNA: TGCAGTGCTAGGGGTCCAGCCACCGGGGAGCTGTTTTTT; D gene: .; V gene: TRBV20-1; J gene: TRBJ2-2; clone size: many
CDR3 protein: CASSVAPGKGYEQYF; CDR3 DNA: TGTGCCAGCAGCGTAGCCCCGGGGAAGGGCTACGAGCAGTACTTC; D gene: .; V gene: TRBV9; J gene: TRBJ2-7; clone size: many
CDR3 protein: CASRTHGGNTEAFF; CDR3 DNA: TGTGCCAGCAGGACACATGGAGGGAACACTGAAGCTTTCTTT; D gene: .; V gene: TRBV25-1; J gene: TRBJ1-1; clone size: many
CDR3 protein: CSVGGTGGAGTEAFF; CDR3 DNA: TGCAGCGTTGGAGGGACAGGGGGCGCGGGGACTGAAGCTTTCTTT; D gene: TRBD1; V gene: TRBV29-1; J gene: TRBJ1-1; clone size: few
CDR3 protein: CASSARAGGSTDTQYF; CDR3 DNA: TGTGCCAGCAGCGCCCGAGCGGGGGGGAGCACAGATACGCAGTATTTT; D gene: TRBD2; V gene: TRBV7-2; J gene: TRBJ2-3; clone size: many
CDR3 protein: CASRTPGPTDTQYF; CDR3 DNA: TGTGCCAGCAGAACCCCCGGGCCCACGGATACGCAGTATTTT; D gene: .; V gene: TRBV6-5; J gene: TRBJ2-3; clone size: .
CDR3 protein: CASSLAPLAGDEQYF; CDR3 DNA: TGTGCCAGCAGCTTAGCACCACTAGCGGGAGACGAGCAGTACTTC; D gene: TRBD2; V gene: TRBV7-2; J gene: TRBJ2-7; clone size: many